This paragraph covers one TCR beta chain sequence. Only one count was recorded for this clone. This receptor's antigen is unknown. No much larger clone exists at a distance of one base, and base qualities are not known. Library preparation was by the immunoSEQ multiplex PCR assay. A mixture of 60 forward primers for TCR Vbeta segments and 13 reverse primers for TCR Jbeta segments was used in the multiplex PCR. The CDR3 region of rearranged TCR beta genes was amplified from genomic DNA by a multiplex PCR assay. The amplified TCR beta libraries were sequenced on the Illumina HiSeq System as 87-base-pair reads. The source study handled its data this way. Across the 670 or so repertoires, a later analysis counted tens of millions of unique TCR beta chains, roughly 11 million of which were shared by at least two donors. Raw reads were error-corrected and collapsed into unique sequences by a nearest-neighbor algorithm in which closely related sequences were merged to remove PCR and sequencing errors. V, D and J gene segments were assigned by aligning CDR3 sequences to IMGT reference sequences. For a sequence to be retained, a match of at least six nucleotides to both a V gene segment and a J gene segment was required. Rearrangements were classified as productive when the CDR3 lacked stop codons and remained in frame with V and J, and all other rearrangements were classified as non-productive. CDR3 was defined by IMGT convention, running from the second conserved V-encoded cysteine to the conserved J-encoded phenylalanine. In an earlier analysis of roughly 610 of the donors, sequences lacking an unambiguous match to a single V gene segment were excluded. In an earlier analysis of several hundred of the donors, V segments were called functional above 56.7% productive rearrangements and were called segregating when the between-donor standard deviation exceeded 5%. A statistical classification framework was built to diagnose cytomegalovirus status from the catalog of TCR beta chain sequences. V and J gene assignment, in a later analysis, came from comparing TCR nucleotide sequences with IMGT/GENE-DB human TR gene sequences. The TCRdist pipeline was used in a later analysis to assign CDR3 sequences and most-parsimonious VDJ recombination scenarios. A later analysis defined each TCR beta chain by its CDR3 amino acid sequence plus V-gene family, and excluded reads lacking a unique V-gene family. In a later analysis, some 600 highly shared, low-generation-probability nucleotide sequences were removed to address suspected cross-contamination and a sequencing artifact. A later analysis calculated a clonal expansion index for each public chain from normalized within-repertoire ranks of inferred template counts. A later analysis computed generation probabilities with a VDJ recombination model fitted to out-of-frame rearrangements, and checked the results against IGoR. Hypergeometric tests were used in a later analysis to score TCR-TCR, TCR-HLA and TCR-CMV co-occurrence, with a repertoire-size bias correction applied to the TCR pairs. In a later analysis, false discovery rates were estimated by permuting HLA or CMV assignments 20 times. A later analysis grouped co-occurring TCRs with DBSCAN, adding TCRdist sequence similarity when clustering within HLA-allele-positive subsets. For co-occurrence clustering, repertoires with fewer than 30,000 or more than 120,000 public chains were excluded, along with four to six repertoires with anomalous nucleotide sharing. Entries here come from immuneACCESS through TCRdb and include only in-frame sequences with V and J called. Some clones fail to appear in such tables; in the studies checked, an unresolved V gene covers under half of the shortfall, and the cause of the remainder is unknown. Clone size and the V and J calls come from that table; the DNA yielded D and trimming. The sample table shows around 150,000 clones, and around 84% are seen once. Around 2.5% of the sample lies in the top ten.

In total, 630 or so healthy bone marrow donors made up the cohort. At the time of sampling, all cohort members were nominally healthy, though unrecorded immune exposures were likely present. The donor tested CMV seronegative and was one of the 352 seronegative cohort members. A peripheral blood sample was provided by each donor, and peripheral blood mononuclear cells were used for TCR beta sequencing. Genomic DNA extraction from the blood cell samples was performed with the Qiagen DNeasy Blood Extraction Kit. This entry is derived from a study of cytomegalovirus exposure and HLA in healthy donors (dated by TCRdb to 2016 to 2017). Concerning the study at large: In an earlier analysis of under 600 of the donors, around 290 Gb of sequence data and about 110 million unique TCR beta sequences from 180 million or so T cells were reported. All discovery cohort repertoires had been generated on a single sequencing platform. In a later genetic analysis, genome-wide SNP genotypes for about three fifths of the roughly 670 donors were used, and that subset was treated as a discovery cohort. Of the 350 to 400 genotyped donors, 81% fell in the genetic ancestry cluster associated with self-reported Caucasian donors. About 5 DR-DQ haplotypes were handled as single units for association and clustering, since linkage in the cohort was strong. Typing coverage varied by locus: about 620-630 donors for A, B, C, DRB1 and DQB1; around 560 for DQA1; some 610 for DPA1; approximately 450 for DPB1. To predict cytomegalovirus infection status, the study combined high-throughput TCR immunosequencing, statistical association of individual TCRs with disease status, and machine learning. The study profiled the T cell repertoires of 500 to 800 subjects by immunosequencing and related them to cytomegalovirus serostatus. Along with the approximately 600-subject first cohort, a separate validation cohort of over a hundred different subjects was used. In an earlier analysis of about 590 of the donors, high-throughput TCR beta sequencing was used to judge whether each TCR beta V gene segment behaved as functional or pseudogenic. A later analysis re-examined previously published TCR beta repertoires from over 500 donors and added high-resolution HLA genotyping to investigate patterns of TCR occurrence. Among 398 genotyped donors of the cohort, an average of around 240,000 unique TCR beta nucleotide sequences were sequenced per donor, around a sixth of them non-productive. Donor age, sex, ethnicity and CMV serostatus were compiled alongside the repertoire data. Approximately 300 gigabases of sequencing data and around 85 million unique TCR sequences made up an early release that covered 640 HLA-typed donors. Both class I and class II loci were covered by HLA typing, at four-digit resolution. The aim of the study was to test whether cataloging public T cell receptors could identify signatures of past pathogen exposure. In the later analysis, no new phenotypic data were used to find candidate immune exposures; instead, reliance was placed on TCR beta sequences and their occurrence across donors.

Results the study describes overall, beyond this receptor: According to a later analysis, TCR association rates differed among HLA loci, with DRB1 alleles showing the most associated TCRs and HLA-C alleles showing the fewest. A later analysis associated about 17,000 TCR beta sequences with specific HLA alleles at a false discovery rate of 0.05. In vitro tests confirmed that three of the cytomegalovirus-associated TCR beta chains recognize cytomegalovirus antigens. The study listed 164 TCR beta chains as associated with cytomegalovirus. Strong co-occurrence of HLA alleles, especially DR and DQ, made assigning TCR associations to individual alleles difficult. V-gene and J-gene trimming of TCR beta chains was associated with a missense DCLRE1C variant in a later genetic analysis, and the association was replicated in an independent cohort. According to a later genetic analysis, donors in an Asian-associated ancestry cluster had fewer N-insertions in productive TCRs than the approximately 710-donor mean. Broadly in line with IMGT annotations, most TCR beta V segments showed up in productive rearrangements about 87% or about 30% of the time in an earlier analysis of 587 of the donors. Most TCR sequences were observed very rarely across donors, whereas some public TCRs were present in many individuals. According to the authors, the approach could potentially be generalized to other disease states and immunological phenotypes. Linkage disequilibrium might explain the correlated functional status among segregating V segments, but an unknown experimental factor could not be excluded. Immune exposure information for the cohort was limited to CMV serostatus. In both the original and validation cohorts, the classifier was reported to diagnose cytomegalovirus status with high specificity and sensitivity. Because counts were too low, around 17 rarely observed V segments, including chromosome 9 orphons, were left out of the earlier analysis of approximately 500 of the donors. This cohort had only TCR beta chains sequenced, and the lack of alpha or paired-chain data limited which features could be detected. The presence/absence analyses assumed that sequencing depth was roughly uniform across donors, and that assumption may not be true. In a later analysis, several top co-occurrence clusters were reported to appear linked to parvovirus B19, influenza, CMV and Epstein-Barr virus. A further reported finding was that TCR beta sequences accurately predicted the HLA-A and HLA-B alleles for most subjects in the first cohort. A cluster of highly shared sequence variants was judged likely to represent a technical artifact of the sequencing pipeline. A later analysis found that most CMV-associated TCR beta chains appeared HLA-restricted, with HLA associations seemingly driven largely by CMV exposure. Because HLA typing was unavailable for some donors at each locus, only the typed subset was used in association tests. In a later analysis, HLA-associated TCR beta chains were found to be more clonally expanded and to have lower generation probabilities than equally common non-associated chains.

The sample consisted of PBMCs. The sequence came from a boy aged 2 to 9 in good health and CMV-seronegative.

In nucleotides, the sequence is TGTGCCAGCTCACCGCTAGCCGGAGATTATCCCGGGGAGCTGTTTTTT. It codes for CASSPLAGDYPGELFF. The chain is made from TRBV18 and TRBJ2-2, with a tentative D gene TRBD2 over 5 matching bases. Taken from the germline V gene, the CDR1 and CDR2 loops are KGHSH and LQKENI. Inclusive of the bounding cysteine and phenylalanine, the CDR3 is 16 residues long. The only DNA kept is the CDR3, 48 bases in frame from the first base. V loses 3 bases of germline sequence and J loses 6 bases, and the interval between the two ends is 17 bases. With all but the CDR3 taken from the reference TRBV18 and TRBJ2-2 genes, the full variable domain is: NAGVMQNPRHLVRRRGQEARLRCSPMKGHSHVYWYRQLPEEGLKFMVYLQKENIIDESGMPKERFSAEFPKEGPSILRIQQVVRGDSAAYFCASSPLAGDYPGELFFGEGSRLTVL.